This entry lists 27 T cell receptor beta chains sequenced from one sample in a study of siplizumab effects on memory and regulatory T cells. TCRdb's copy holds only in-frame clones and misses some; the assay was immunoSEQ multiplex PCR. Here the sample spans over 100,000 clones, around 93% being singletons. Sequenced material: non-Treg CD4+ T cells sorted from blood. These receptors were collected from a human donor in good health.

The chain links TRBV27 to TRBJ1-2, with 9 positions matching TRBD1. The V gene's germline CDR1 is MNHEY and CDR2 SMNVEV (reference sequence). The J segment lost 3 bases and the V segment lost 5 bases, leaving 7 bases of the junction unmatched. The CDR3 spans 15 residues. CDR3 protein: CASSLGTGQHYGYTF. CDR3 sequence (DNA): TGTGCCAGCAGTCTAGGGACAGGGCAGCACTATGGCTACACCTTC.

The chain uses TRBV15 and TRBJ1-6, with D hard to call. CDR3 length: 18 amino acids. In germline, CDR1 is LNHNV, CDR2 YYDKDF (reference sequence). The V end lost 1 base, the J end lost 8 bases, and 21 bases lay between the germline ends. The CDR3 is CATSRAGFLRDWDSPLHF. In nucleotides, the CDR3 is TGTGCCACCAGCAGAGCTGGGTTTTTAAGGGATTGGGATTCACCCCTCCACTTT. Filled out from reference TRBV15 and TRBJ1-6, the complete variable domain reads DAMVIQNPRYQVTQFGKPVTLSCSQTLNHNVMYWYQQKSSQAPKLLFHYYDKDFNNEADTPDNFQSRRPNTSFCFLDIRSPGLGDTAMYLCATSRAGFLRDWDSPLHFGNGTRLTVT.

The J gene is TRBJ2-1, the V gene TRBV5-1; 8 nucleotides match TRBD2. Germline CDR1 and CDR2: SGHRS and YFSETQ. The junction had 3 bases not matched to a gene; V was cut back by 1 base and J by 0 bases. The CDR3 is 16 amino acids. The CDR3 nucleotides read TGCGCCAGCAGCTTGAATCGGGGGGGCTCCTACAATGAGCAGTTCTTC. Protein sequence: CASSLNRGGSYNEQFF.

This chain connects TRBV7-9 to TRBJ2-7; TRBD1 agrees at 7 bases. The V segment lost 5 bases and the J segment 1 base; nucleotides outside the gene matches: 17. Germline V lookup: CDR1 SEHNR, CDR2 FQNEAQ (reference sequence). This CDR3 has 18 amino acids. The CDR3 reads CASSEVRGRRGGSYEQYF. The CDR3 DNA sequence: TGTGCCAGCAGCGAGGTTAGGGGGCGACGGGGCGGGTCCTACGAGCAGTACTTC.

The V and J genes are TRBV20-1 and TRBJ2-7; D remains unclear. The CDR3 loop spans 8 amino acids. The germline CDR1 and CDR2 sequences are DFQATT and SNEGSKA (reference sequence). CDR3 bases: TGCGCCCACCCCGAGCAGTACTTC. It specifies CAHPEQYF.

V gene TRBV6-6 combines with J gene TRBJ2-7; 11 positions agree with TRBD1. Germline V gene data show CDR1 as MNHNY and CDR2 as SVGAGI (reference sequence). The ends lost 2 bases at V and 3 bases at J; junction bases unmatched: 3. This CDR3 has 15 residues. CDR3 nucleotide sequence: TGTGCCAGCAGTTACAGGGACAGGGGGGGCTACGAGCAGTACTTC. Translation gives CASSYRDRGGYEQYF.

The V call is TRBV7-9, the J call TRBJ1-5; 8 bases are a match to TRBD1. The CDR3 spans 15 residues. V was clipped by 1 base and J by 4 bases; unmatched bases: 3. From germline, CDR1 is SEHNR and CDR2 FQNEAQ (reference sequence). In nucleotides, the CDR3 is TGTGCCAGCAGCTTAGGACAGGGGCAAAATCAGCCCCAGCATTTT. Its translation is CASSLGQGQNQPQHF.

This chain links TRBV28 with TRBJ1-2; D is unresolved. The CDR3 length is 14 residues. V lost 7 bases to trimming and J lost 2 bases, with 14 bases between them. In germline, CDR1 is MDHEN, CDR2 SYDVKM. The CDR3 reads CASTPRQANYGYTF. The CDR3 DNA reads TGTGCCAGCACCCCACGGCAGGCGAACTATGGCTACACCTTC.

This clone was seen once. This chain uses TRBV19 with TRBJ2-7; 9 bases agree with TRBD1. J was trimmed by 4 bases and V by 5 bases; bases with no gene match: 6. The CDR3 length is 14 residues. Germline V gives CDR1 LNHDA, CDR2 SQIVND (reference sequence). Here the CDR3 DNA reads TGTGCCAGTAGTCCGATGGGACAGGGATACGAGCAGTACTTC. This gives the protein CASSPMGQGYEQYF.

The chain carries TRBV5-4 and TRBJ2-3, with 7 bases fitting TRBD2. CDR1 is SGHNT and CDR2 is YYREEE in the germline V gene (reference sequence). With 3 bases clipped from V and 2 bases from J, the junction kept 3 bases outside the gene matches. The CDR3 length is 14 residues. This chain's CDR3 is CASSSGGTTDTQYF. In DNA form, the CDR3 reads TGTGCCAGCAGCTCCGGGGGGACCACAGATACGCAGTATTTT.

The CDR3 DNA reads TGTGCCAGCAGTTTATCGTCGGGACTAATGAACACTGAAGCTTTCTTT. Its translation: CASSLSSGLMNTEAFF. This chain links TRBV27 with TRBJ1-1; weak D call: TRBD1 (5 bases). CDR1 is MNHEY and CDR2 is SMNVEV in the germline V gene (reference sequence). V lost 0 bases, J lost 0 bases, and 11 bases lay in between. CDR3 size: 16 residues.

The V call is TRBV18, the J call TRBJ1-6; D is undetermined. The CDR3 covers 16 residues. Trimming took off 3 bases at V and 1 base at J, with 10 bases between the two ends. The germline CDR1 and CDR2 sequences are KGHSH and LQKENI. CDR3 bases: TGTGCCAGCTCACCCCAGGACGGGTCCTATAATTCACCCCTCCACTTT. Translated: CASSPQDGSYNSPLHF.

The chain carries TRBV18 and TRBJ2-1, with 13 bases fitting TRBD2. Losses at the gene ends were 4 bases for V and 4 bases for J; bases not matched to a gene: 7. The germline V gene has CDR1 KGHSH and CDR2 LQKENI. The CDR3 loop spans 17 amino acids. CDR3 nucleotide sequence: TGTGCCAGCTCACGCCATGGACTAGCGGGGGTATACAATGAGCAGTTCTTC. Translating gives CASSRHGLAGVYNEQFF. Full variable domain (missing parts from reference TRBV18 and TRBJ2-1): NAGVMQNPRHLVRRRGQEARLRCSPMKGHSHVYWYRQLPEEGLKFMVYLQKENIIDESGMPKERFSAEFPKEGPSILRIQQVVRGDSAAYFCASSRHGLAGVYNEQFFGPGTRLTVL.

The CDR3 DNA sequence: TGTGCCAGCTCACCGGCAGGGGAGGTTTATGGCTACACCTTC. This codes for CASSPAGEVYGYTF. The rearrangement uses TRBV18 and TRBJ1-2; TRBD1 is a possible D gene (6 bases). Germline V gives CDR1 KGHSH, CDR2 LQKENI. The CDR3 covers 14 residues. V lost 3 bases to trimming and J lost 5 bases, with 13 bases between them.

J is TRBJ1-1 and V is TRBV21-1. TRBV21-1 is given as a pseudogene. There are 20 residues in the CDR3. The chain's CDR3 is CASSFPYQRRRGVKNTEAFF. DNA for the CDR3: TGTGCCAGCAGCTTCCCCTACCAGCGAAGACGAGGGGTTAAGAACACTGAAGCTTTCTTT.

The genes are TRBV6-5 and TRBJ1-1, with D maybe TRBD1 (6 bases). CDR1 MNHEY and CDR2 SVGAGI come from the germline V gene. CDR3 size: 16 residues. Trimming cost V 0 bases and J 1 base, with 12 bases left between them. In DNA form, the CDR3 reads TGTGCCAGCAGTTACTCGGGGGCGCGGGGGAACACTGAAGCTTTCTTT. Its protein product is CASSYSGARGNTEAFF.

This clone was seen once. This rearrangement joins TRBV7-9 to TRBJ2-3, with a possible D match to TRBD1 (6 bases). The CDR3 is 14 residues long. Trimming stripped 6 bases from V and 2 bases from J, with 12 bases between. CDR1 is SEHNR and CDR2 is FQNEAQ in the germline V gene (reference sequence). CDR3 residues: CASRLDRNTDTQYF. In DNA, the CDR3 is TGTGCCAGCAGGTTGGACAGAAACACAGATACGCAGTATTTT.

The gene calls are TRBV11-2 and TRBJ1-6; the D is unclear. This CDR3 is 13 amino acids long. V lost 0 bases and J 4 bases, leaving 1 base between the germline ends. Germline-derived CDR1 and CDR2 are SGHAT and FQNNGV. The CDR3 DNA follows: TGTGCCAGCAGCTTAGATTATAATTCACCCCTCCACTTT. It yields the protein CASSLDYNSPLHF.

V gene TRBV15 combines with J gene TRBJ1-1; D uncertain. Trimming cost V 0 bases and J 6 bases, with 17 bases left between them. The CDR3 covers 16 residues. The germline CDR1 and CDR2 sequences are LNHNV and YYDKDF (reference sequence). The CDR3: CATSRDQLGGRSEAFF. CDR3 DNA: TGTGCCACCAGCAGAGATCAGCTCGGAGGGAGGTCTGAAGCTTTCTTT.

The rearrangement links TRBV19 to TRBJ1-2, with TRBD1 matching over 10 bases. V was pared by 8 bases and J by 8 bases, with 8 bases of the junction left unmatched. Germline loops: CDR1 LNHDA, CDR2 SQIVND (reference sequence). The CDR3 length is 13 residues. The CDR3 here is CASGDRGLKGYTF. The DNA for the CDR3 is TGTGCCAGTGGTGACAGGGGGCTAAAAGGCTACACCTTC.

CDR3 in DNA: TGTGCCAGCAGCTTGCCGGGGGCGGGTCAGCCCCAGCATTTT. Translation gives CASSLPGAGQPQHF. The genes are TRBV5-5 and TRBJ1-5; D is possibly TRBD1 (6 bases). This CDR3 is 14 amino acids long. V shed 1 base and J shed 6 bases, with 11 bases lying between them. CDR1 and CDR2 (germline): SGHKS, YYEKEE (reference sequence).

The rearrangement uses TRBV14 and TRBJ2-3; 12 positions agree with TRBD2. V gave up 4 bases and J gave up 2 bases; unmatched junction bases: 10. Germline V gene data show CDR1 as SGHDN and CDR2 as FVKESK. The CDR3 sequence is 18 residues long. In nucleotides, the CDR3 is TGTGCCAGCAGCCCTGGACTAGCGGGGCCAAAAATCACAGATACGCAGTATTTT. It encodes CASSPGLAGPKITDTQYF. Supplemented by reference TRBV14 and TRBJ2-3, the full variable domain reads EAGVTQFPSHSVIEKGQTVTLRCDPISGHDNLYWYRRVMGKEIKFLLHFVKESKQDESGMPNNRFLAERTGGTYSTLKVQPAELEDSGVYFCASSPGLAGPKITDTQYFGPGTRLTVL.

The rearrangement joins TRBV5-1 to TRBJ2-3; D is perhaps TRBD1 or TRBD2 (5 bases each). This CDR3 region has 15 residues. Germline CDR1 is SGHRS and CDR2 is YFSETQ. V was shortened by 4 bases and J by 1 base, with 13 bases between the two germline ends. CDR3 coding DNA: TGCGCCAGCAGCCTCGCTATGGGGGGCACAGATACGCAGTATTTT. It encodes CASSLAMGGTDTQYF.

The chain is built from TRBV6-5 and TRBJ2-3, with D possibly TRBD1 on 6 matching bases. The germline gives CDR1 MNHEY, CDR2 SVGAGI. Trimming cost V 4 bases and J 0 bases, with 11 bases left between them. The CDR3 is 15 amino acids. CDR3 sequence: CASSSPGASTDTQYF. For the CDR3, the DNA is TGTGCCAGCAGTTCTCCAGGGGCTAGCACAGATACGCAGTATTTT.

The rearrangement links TRBV12-1 to TRBJ2-6; the table calls TRBD1, which could not be checked here. TRBV12-1 is reported as a pseudogene. The CDR3 loop spans 15 amino acids. CDR3: CASSVGQSRANVLTF. CDR3 nucleotide sequence: TGTGCCAGCAGCGTAGGACAAAGTCGGGCCAACGTCCTGACTTTC.

J is TRBJ2-7 and V is TRBV5-1; 11 nucleotides align to TRBD2. The CDR3 extends over 15 amino acids. Germline values: CDR1 SGHRS, CDR2 YFSETQ. V was clipped by 4 bases and J by 2 bases; unmatched bases: 5. The CDR3 coding sequence is TGCGCCAGCAGCCTTCTGACTAGCGGGGCCTACGAGCAGTACTTC. As protein: CASSLLTSGAYEQYF.

The chain has TRBV4-1 and TRBJ1-5, with unresolved D. The V gene's germline CDR1 is MGHRA and CDR2 YSYEKL. V shed 1 base and J shed 1 base, with 8 bases lying between them. The CDR3 is made up of 15 amino acids. The CDR3 DNA is TGCGCCAGCAGCCAAGTCGATGCCAGCAATCAGCCCCAGCATTTT. Amino acid sequence: CASSQVDASNQPQHF.